These T cell receptor beta chains were read from a single sample in a study of blood T cells in healthy people across ages. TCRdb independently ran MiXCR on the 5' RACE reads; one entry per CDR3 protein. The table shows some 880,000 distinct CDR3 sequences, with roughly 34% occurring only once. The sequenced material came from blood. The receptor set was obtained from a man aged 18-30 years in good health. Each CDR3 is given with its conserved first and last residue. Each record gives: J gene, clone size, D gene, V gene, CDR3 protein, CDR3 DNA. A D gene is named only where the DNA matches it firmly. Part of the rows lack a size; the others show once, few, many or a class for expanded clones.

TRBJ1-4,-,-,TRBV10-3,CAIRGYREEKLFF,TGTGCCATCAGGGGGTACAGGGAAGAAAAACTGTTTTTT
TRBJ2-5,-,TRBD1,TRBV7-2,CASSKLPGQVNRETQYF,TGTGCCAGCAGCAAACTTCCGGGACAGGTTAATAGAGAGACCCAGTACTTC
TRBJ1-1,few,TRBD1,TRBV5-5,CASSLSGQGTTEAFF,TGTGCCAGCAGCTTGTCAGGACAGGGTACAACTGAAGCTTTCTTT
TRBJ2-7,-,-,TRBV29-1,CSVVGPGTEGLYEQYF,TGCAGCGTTGTAGGACCCGGGACAGAGGGACTCTACGAGCAGTACTTC
TRBJ2-3,-,-,TRBV7-2,CASSVVRGNTQYF,TGTGCCAGCAGCGTAGTCCGTGGCAATACGCAGTATTTT
TRBJ1-2,-,TRBD1,TRBV3-1,CASSQDRQGNYGYTF,TGTGCCAGCAGCCAAGATCGACAGGGGAACTATGGCTACACCTTC
TRBJ2-7,-,-,TRBV6-2/TRBV6-3,CASSDSTVNEQYF,TGTGCCAGCAGTGACTCGACAGTCAACGAGCAGTACTTC
TRBJ2-2,few,-,TRBV2,CASSDFDGTGELFF,TGTGCCAGCAGTGACTTCGATGGAACCGGGGAGCTGTTTTTT
TRBJ1-2,-,-,TRBV4-2,CASSQDQQDFGGYTF,TGTGCCAGCAGCCAAGATCAACAGGATTTTGGGGGCTACACCTTC
TRBJ2-3,many,-,TRBV5-1,CASSPRIADTQYF,TGCGCCAGCAGCCCCCGAATTGCAGATACGCAGTATTTT
TRBJ2-4,many,TRBD1,TRBV4-3,CASSQDLTGTGGIWAKNIQYF,TGCGCCAGCAGCCAAGACCTGACCGGGACAGGGGGCATCTGGGCCAAAAACATTCAGTACTTC
TRBJ2-5,-,TRBD2,TRBV7-2,CASSPIGLALRETQYF,TGTGCCAGCAGCCCGATAGGACTAGCCCTCAGGGAGACCCAGTACTTC
TRBJ1-2,-,-,TRBV12-3/TRBV12-4,CASRLQGRGYTF,TGTGCCAGCAGGCTACAGGGACGCGGCTACACCTTC
TRBJ1-2,-,-,TRBV7-2,CAGSITGDGYTF,TGTGCCGGCAGCATAACAGGAGATGGCTACACCTTC
TRBJ2-5,-,-,TRBV19,CASSIGPNNEQYF,TGTGCCAGTAGTATAGGTCCGAACAATGAGCAGTACTTC
TRBJ1-1,-,-,TRBV12-3/TRBV12-4,CASRGAGAGAVTEAFF,TGTGCCAGCAGGGGGGCGGGGGCAGGGGCGGTCACTGAAGCTTTCTTT
TRBJ1-5,few,-,TRBV20-1,CSAATVSNQPQHF,TGCAGTGCAGCGACAGTTAGCAATCAGCCCCAGCATTTT
TRBJ1-6,-,-,TRBV20-1,CSARRSNFAGSYNSPLHF,TGCAGTGCTAGACGGTCCAACTTTGCGGGCTCCTATAATTCACCCCTCCACTTT
TRBJ2-2,once,TRBD2,TRBV2,CASRTSGGPGELFF,TGTGCCAGCCGAACTAGCGGGGGGCCCGGGGAGCTGTTTTTT
TRBJ2-5,-,-,TRBV5-1,CASSPSTGAGGQETQYF,TGCGCCAGCAGCCCCTCGACAGGGGCGGGGGGTCAAGAGACCCAGTACTTC
TRBJ1-6,-,TRBD1,TRBV5-6,CASSGPGTDNSPLHF,TGTGCCAGCAGCGGCCCCGGGACAGATAATTCACCCCTCCACTTT
TRBJ2-7,many,TRBD2,TRBV5-1,CASSLAVGTTYEQYF,TGCGCCAGCAGCTTGGCCGTCGGGACTACCTACGAGCAGTACTTC
TRBJ2-1,-,-,TRBV7-3,CASSLSTDNEQFF,TGTGCCAGCAGCCTCTCGACAGATAATGAGCAGTTCTTC
TRBJ2-1,many,-,TRBV20-1,CSAPRAGSPYNEQFF,TGCAGTGCTCCGCGTGCGGGGTCCCCCTACAATGAGCAGTTCTTC
TRBJ2-7,-,TRBD1,TRBV7-2,CASSLAGTGPYEQYF,TGTGCCAGCAGCTTAGCCGGGACAGGGCCCTACGAGCAGTACTTC
TRBJ2-6,-,-,TRBV28,CASSFFGSGPNVLTF,TGTGCCAGCAGTTTCTTCGGCTCTGGGCCCAACGTCCTGACTTTC
TRBJ1-4,few,-,TRBV7-9,CASSTSLTGNNEKLFF,TGTGCCAGCAGCACCTCGCTGACAGGAAATAATGAAAAACTGTTTTTT
TRBJ2-7,few,TRBD2,TRBV7-2,CASSLATAGGREQYF,TGTGCCAGCAGCTTAGCGACAGCGGGGGGGCGCGAGCAGTACTTC
TRBJ2-7,-,TRBD2,TRBV20-1,CSADSGTSGGYSYNEQYF,TGCAGTGCGGACTCCGGGACTAGCGGGGGCTATTCCTACAATGAGCAGTACTTC
TRBJ2-5,many,-,TRBV12-3/TRBV12-4,CASSLRGALETQYF,TGTGCCAGCAGTTTACGGGGGGCGCTTGAGACCCAGTACTTC
TRBJ2-1,once,-,TRBV6-6,CASSWGFEETQFF,TGTGCCAGCAGTTGGGGCTTTGAAGAGACCCAGTTCTTC
TRBJ2-7,-,-,TRBV7-9,CASSPSFEQYF,TGTGCCAGCAGCCCATCTTTCGAGCAGTACTTC
TRBJ1-6,-,-,TRBV7-9,CASSLVPDTDNSPLHF,TGTGCCAGCAGCTTAGTTCCGGACACCGATAATTCACCCCTCCACTTT
TRBJ1-4,-,-,TRBV20-1,CSARDRRVSNEKLFF,TGCAGTGCTAGAGATCGAAGGGTGTCTAATGAAAAACTGTTTTTT
TRBJ2-3,-,TRBD2,TRBV9,CASSVVAGGLTDTQYF,TGTGCCAGCAGCGTAGTTGCGGGGGGCCTCACAGATACGCAGTATTTT
TRBJ2-5,many,TRBD1,TRBV4-1,CASSQDNAYGQEEQYF,TGCGCCAGCAGCCAAGATAATGCATACGGACAGGAGGAGCAGTACTTC
TRBJ2-5,-,-,TRBV27,CASGPVERTQYF,TGTGCCAGCGGACCAGTAGAACGGACCCAGTACTTC
TRBJ2-5,-,TRBD1,TRBV10-3,CAISEPGQSGQETQYF,TGTGCCATCAGTGAGCCGGGACAGTCCGGCCAAGAGACCCAGTACTTC
TRBJ1-1,few,-,TRBV4-1,CASSPELRGRAEAFF,TGCGCCAGCAGCCCCGAATTGCGGGGACGAGCTGAAGCTTTCTTT
TRBJ2-1,-,TRBD1,TRBV20-1,CSARPWQDRDGEQFF,TGCAGTGCTAGACCATGGCAGGACAGGGACGGTGAGCAGTTCTTC
TRBJ1-5,-,-,TRBV5-1,CASSFGTLDQPQHF,TGCGCCAGCAGCTTCGGGACACTTGATCAGCCCCAGCATTTT
TRBJ2-1,-,-,TRBV20-1,CSARDRQSDEQFF,TGCAGTGCTAGAGATCGGCAATCCGATGAGCAGTTCTTC
TRBJ2-5,-,TRBD2,TRBV12-3/TRBV12-4,CASSLGTTSGGPQETQYF,TGTGCCAGCAGTTTAGGGACGACTAGCGGGGGCCCCCAAGAGACCCAGTACTTC
TRBJ2-7,many,TRBD1,TRBV12-3/TRBV12-4,CASSSRDRAVYEQYF,TGTGCCAGCAGTTCCCGGGACAGGGCGGTCTACGAGCAGTACTTC
TRBJ2-7,many,-,TRBV4-2,CASSRSKGEQYF,TGTGCCAGCAGCCGAAGTAAGGGCGAGCAGTACTTC
TRBJ2-1,-,TRBD2,TRBV20-1,CSARGGLAGGPSYNEQFF,TGCAGTGCCCGAGGGGGACTAGCGGGGGGGCCGTCCTACAATGAGCAGTTCTTC
TRBJ1-1,-,-,TRBV6-5,CASSYRGQVPRTRGTEAFF,TGTGCCAGCAGTTATCGGGGACAAGTACCGCGAACTAGGGGCACTGAAGCTTTCTTT
TRBJ1-1,once,TRBD1,TRBV9,CASSRTGGRNTEAFF,TGTGCCAGCAGCCGGACAGGGGGCCGGAACACTGAAGCTTTCTTT
TRBJ2-1,-,TRBD1,TRBV4-1,CASSQEMTGPGNEQFF,TGCGCCAGCAGCCAAGAAATGACAGGGCCCGGGAATGAGCAGTTCTTC
TRBJ1-2,many,TRBD1,TRBV5-1,CASSSTTGGYGYTF,TGCGCCAGCAGCTCCACGACAGGGGGCTATGGCTACACCTTC
TRBJ1-2,many,-,TRBV20-1,CSGQSTAFNYGYTF,TGCAGTGGCCAGTCCACAGCCTTTAACTATGGCTACACCTTC
TRBJ1-5,-,-,TRBV9,CASSVGSGGNQPQHF,TGTGCCAGCAGCGTAGGGTCCGGGGGAAATCAGCCCCAGCATTTT
TRBJ1-2,many,-,TRBV29-1,CSGRLGNGYTF,TGCAGCGGCCGCTTGGGAAATGGCTACACCTTC
TRBJ2-7,-,-,TRBV20-1,CSANRGFDNEQYF,TGCAGTGCTAACCGGGGGTTCGACAATGAGCAGTACTTC
TRBJ2-1,-,-,TRBV7-2,CASSLKSGSYNEQFF,TGTGCCAGCAGCTTGAAAAGCGGCTCCTACAATGAGCAGTTCTTC